The table lists the clone carrying this T cell receptor beta chain with a count of one. Its antigen is not known. This entry belongs to a study of post-analysis software for immune sequencing data. General study points: About 5 TRBV segments occurring more often in patients than controls included TRBV5-6, TRBV5-1 and TRBV20-1.

The CDR3 sequence is 16 residues long. V dropped 5 bases and J dropped 4; count of bases not matched to a gene: 11. The germline CDR1 and CDR2 sequences are MNHEY and SMNVEV (reference sequence). Sequencing libraries made from TCR beta cDNA carried unique molecular identifiers. TCRdb reanalysed the PCR reads using MiXCR and keeps one entry per CDR3 protein. The sample includes hundreds of thousands of distinct CDR3 sequences, about 60% of them seen just once. The receptor comes from a girl between 2 and 10 years old with multiple sclerosis. Sequencing used blood. J is TRBJ2-5 and V is TRBV27, with 9 positions matching TRBD2. The CDR3 DNA follows: TGTGCCAGCAGTCACTTGATAGCGGGAGAAGGAGAGACCCAGTACTTC. Protein product: CASSHLIAGEGETQYF.